This TCR beta chain was sequenced in a study of T cell responses to AZD1222 COVID-19 vaccine. This table comes from immunoSEQ multiplex PCR, and its TCRdb copy is limited to in-frame clones, with some not included. The sample records some 71,000 clones, 65% to 85% being singletons. The germline V gene has CDR1 MNHEY and CDR2 SVGAGI. The CDR3 contains 13 residues. The V end lost 6 bases, the J end lost 0 bases, and 6 bases lay between the germline ends. This receptor was taken from an adult in good health. The chain has TRBV6-5 and TRBJ1-5; the D is unclear. The sequencing here drew on peripheral blood, taken on day 0 of AZD1222 vaccination. The CDR3 coding sequence is TGTGCCAGCAGATCTAATAGCAATCAGCCCCAGCATTTT. Amino acids: CASRSNSNQPQHF.